A selection of T cell receptor beta chains follows, all from one sample in a study of blood T cell repertoires in COVID-19. Repertoires were generated with immunoSEQ multiplex PCR, while TCRdb's copy carries only in-frame clones and drops some. The table shows some 180,000 clones, with approximately 79% occurring only once. The sequenced material came from PBMCs or T cells enriched from blood (not recorded which). The receptor source for this set is a woman between 65 and 79 years old in a cohort exposed to, infected with or recovered from COVID-19 (not recorded which). The conserved cysteine and the conserved F or W are not part of the CDR3 here. Not every row has a clone size; where given, it reads once, few, many or a size class.

v_gene	abundance	j_gene	CDR3aa
TRBV7-9	NA	TRBJ2-1	ASSLGQLVDEQF
TRBV24-1	NA	TRBJ1-4	ATSDYGGRELF
TRBV9	NA	TRBJ1-4	ASSVGPAGATNEKLF
TRBV24-1	NA	TRBJ2-2	ATSAPTGGWRRTGELF
TRBV4-3	NA	TRBJ1-5	ASTSRVPTVHQPQH
TRBV11-2	NA	TRBJ2-3	ASSAHLSGGTDTQY
TRBV5-6	NA	TRBJ2-7	ASSYRDRVHEQY
TRBV28	once	TRBJ2-7	ASRSAYEQY
TRBV5-1	NA	TRBJ1-3	ASREALSGNTIY
TRBV19	NA	TRBJ1-5	ASSSEPQGNQPQH
TRBV18	NA	TRBJ1-2	ASSPPSGRDYGYT
TRBV12-5	few	TRBJ2-7	ASGLGGSGGNHYEQY
TRBV11-3	NA	TRBJ1-1	ASSLRRAEAF
TRBV11-2	NA	TRBJ2-1	ASSFLAGGYNEQF
TRBV3-1/TRBV3-2	NA	TRBJ1-6	ASSQVPLSGYQSPLH
TRBV7-3	NA	TRBJ1-3	ASSLYSGNTIY
TRBV18	NA	TRBJ2-2	ASSSTGVGAGELF
TRBV6-5	many	TRBJ2-2	ASKILAGPTGELF
TRBV6-5	NA	TRBJ2-1	ASRVAGGSYNEQF
TRBV5-1	NA	TRBJ2-3	ASSTTVLAGGTSTDTQY
TRBV4-2	NA	TRBJ1-5	ASSQDSDQPQH
TRBV10-3	NA	TRBJ2-2	AVRGVIASGRDLNTGELF